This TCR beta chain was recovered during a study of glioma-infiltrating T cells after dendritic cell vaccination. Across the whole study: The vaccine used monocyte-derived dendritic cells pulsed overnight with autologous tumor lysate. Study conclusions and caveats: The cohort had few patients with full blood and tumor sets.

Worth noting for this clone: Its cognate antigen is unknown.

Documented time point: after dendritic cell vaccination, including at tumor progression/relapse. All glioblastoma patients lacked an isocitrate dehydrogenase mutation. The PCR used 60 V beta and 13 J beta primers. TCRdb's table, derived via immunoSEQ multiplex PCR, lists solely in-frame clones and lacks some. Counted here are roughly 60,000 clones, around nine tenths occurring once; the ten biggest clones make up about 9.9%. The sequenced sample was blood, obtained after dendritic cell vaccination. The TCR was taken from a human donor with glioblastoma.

The CDR3 nucleotides are TGTGCCAGCAGCTTGGGGGGACAGGAGACCCAGTACTTC. Encoded protein: CASSLGGQETQYF. The V and J genes are TRBV5-4 and TRBJ2-5, with 7 bases that match TRBD1. The CDR3 has 13 amino acids. Losses at the gene ends were 0 bases for V and 5 bases for J; bases not matched to a gene: 1. Germline V lookup: CDR1 SGHNT, CDR2 YYREEE (reference sequence). Supplemented by reference TRBV5-4 and TRBJ2-5, the full variable domain reads ETGVTQSPTHLIKTRGQQVTLRCSSQSGHNTVSWYQQALGQGPQFIFQYYREEENGRGNFPPRFSGLQFPNYSSELNVNALELDDSALYLCASSLGGQETQYFGPGTRLLVL.